This T cell receptor beta chain is drawn from a study of shared clonotypes between healthy human individuals. The authors ran the assay at deep level. Profiled with immunoSEQ multiplex PCR; TCRdb holds only in-frame clones, not every one. The sample includes around 1.5 million clones, approximately 98% seen only once; the top ten take about 0.42%. Germline V gene lookup returns CDR1 ENHRY and CDR2 SYGVKD. The CDR3 consists of 11 residues. V shed 3 bases and J shed 6 bases, with 4 bases lying between them. Study results and limitations: Generation of non-shared clonotypes was less probable than generation of clonotypes shared by all four donors. Sample collection involved blood only; tissue repertoires are likely different.

With respect to this clone: The target antigen is unknown. Other DNA sequences in this sample translate to the same CDR3.

Splitting of CD4+ cells produced CD45RA+ naive and CD45RA-negative memory subsets. The TCR comes from a man between 25 and 39 years old in good health. Sequencing input: naive CD4+ T cells sorted from blood. As for subset: CD45RA+ positively selected. The chain joins TRBV10-3 to TRBJ2-3; D unresolved. CDR3: CAISESDTQYF. The CDR3 DNA is TGTGCCATCAGTGAATCTGATACGCAGTATTTT.